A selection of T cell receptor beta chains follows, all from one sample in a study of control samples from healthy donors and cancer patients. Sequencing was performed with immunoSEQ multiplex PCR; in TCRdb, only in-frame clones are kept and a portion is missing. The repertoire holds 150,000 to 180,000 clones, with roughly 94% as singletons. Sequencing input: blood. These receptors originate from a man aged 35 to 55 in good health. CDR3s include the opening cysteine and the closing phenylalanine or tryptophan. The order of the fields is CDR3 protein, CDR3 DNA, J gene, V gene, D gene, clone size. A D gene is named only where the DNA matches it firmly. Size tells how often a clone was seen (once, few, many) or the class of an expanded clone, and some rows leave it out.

CASSPGGVGGNTEAFF,TGCGCCAGCAGCCCTGGAGGGGTCGGGGGAAACACTGAAGCTTTCTTT,TRBJ1-1,TRBV5-1,NA,NA
CASSQDASSPPLHF,TGCGCCAGCAGCCAAGATGCCAGTAGCCCACCCCTCCACTTT,TRBJ1-6,TRBV4-1,NA,NA
CASSFPGPQAEAFF,TGTGCCAGCAGTTTTCCGGGGCCACAGGCTGAAGCTTTCTTT,TRBJ1-1,TRBV28,NA,NA
CAWTRTGGEGYTF,TGTGCCTGGACCCGGACAGGGGGCGAGGGCTACACCTTC,TRBJ1-2,TRBV30,TRBD1,NA
CASSILAPVNTEAFF,TGTGCCAGTAGTATTTTGGCGCCGGTCAACACTGAAGCTTTCTTT,TRBJ1-1,TRBV19,NA,NA
CASSYTGYEQYF,TGTGCCAGCAGTTACACAGGATACGAGCAGTACTTC,TRBJ2-7,TRBV6-5,NA,once
CASSQVRGLAIYEQYF,TGTGCCAGCAGCCAAGTCCGGGGACTAGCGATTTACGAGCAGTACTTC,TRBJ2-7,TRBV14,TRBD2,NA
CASSPLPGNYGYTF,TGCGCCAGCAGCCCACTCCCGGGGAACTATGGCTACACCTTC,TRBJ1-2,TRBV4-1,NA,NA
CASAPTGLNTEAFF,TGTGCTAGTGCCCCGACAGGTCTGAACACTGAAGCTTTCTTT,TRBJ1-1,TRBV12-5,NA,NA
CASRVRGGDGYTF,TGTGCCAGCAGGGTTCGAGGGGGCGATGGCTACACCTTC,TRBJ1-2,TRBV28,TRBD1,NA
CASSLFGPTSLRSEQYF,TGTGCCAGCAGCTTATTTGGTCCGACTAGCTTAAGGAGTGAGCAGTACTTC,TRBJ2-7,TRBV11-2,TRBD2,NA
CASSKGGTGRSSNQPQHF,TGTGCCAGCAGCAAAGGGGGGACAGGGAGAAGTAGCAATCAGCCCCAGCATTTT,TRBJ1-5,TRBV21-1,NA,NA
CSVEGGLAGPHGTDTQYF,TGCAGCGTTGAAGGGGGACTAGCGGGGCCCCACGGCACAGATACGCAGTATTTT,TRBJ2-3,TRBV29-1,TRBD2,NA
CASSERVGTEAFF,TGTGCCAGCAGTGAAAGGGTAGGCACTGAAGCTTTCTTT,TRBJ1-1,TRBV6-1,NA,NA
CASSIERGGNSPLHF,TGTGCCAGTAGTATAGAACGTGGAGGTAATTCACCCCTCCACTTT,TRBJ1-6,TRBV19,NA,NA
CSVGSYEQYF,TGCAGCGTTGGGTCCTACGAGCAGTACTTC,TRBJ2-7,TRBV29-1,NA,NA
CTSCGDVGHFYEQYF,TGCACCAGCTGCGGTGACGTGGGACATTTTTACGAGCAGTACTTC,TRBJ2-7,TRBV1,NA,NA
CASSFSDRGRTEAFF,TGTGCCAGCAGCTTTTCGGACAGGGGGCGTACTGAAGCTTTCTTT,TRBJ1-1,TRBV3-1/TRBV3-2,TRBD1,NA
CASTNPIGRADYGYTF,TGTGCCAGCACTAACCCCATAGGCAGGGCGGACTATGGCTACACCTTC,TRBJ1-2,TRBV28,NA,NA
CAWSGGALNTIYF,TGTGCCTGGAGCGGGGGGGCCTTAAACACCATATATTTT,TRBJ1-3,TRBV30,NA,NA
CASSQDRMGTEAFF,TGCGCCAGCAGCCAAGACAGGATGGGAACTGAAGCTTTCTTT,TRBJ1-1,TRBV4-3,NA,NA
CASTKAGGEQYF,TGTGCCAGTACGAAAGCCGGGGGCGAGCAGTACTTC,TRBJ2-7,TRBV19,NA,NA
CASSIPADRRGQPQHF,TGTGCCAGTAGTATCCCCGCGGACAGGAGAGGTCAGCCCCAGCATTTT,TRBJ1-5,TRBV19,TRBD1,NA